This TCR beta chain was captured in a study of blood T cell repertoires in COVID-19. Turning to the study itself: Nucleic acid was either cDNA or gDNA, and it came from T cells, B-cell-depleted T cells, or PBMCs.

One Seattle source followed patients from active infection through their disease course. V was pared by 4 bases and J by 0 bases, with 17 bases between. Germline lookup yields CDR1 SEHNR and CDR2 FQNEAQ (reference sequence). This CDR3 region has 17 residues. The repertoire was sequenced with immunoSEQ multiplex PCR; TCRdb's copy has only in-frame clones and lacks some. The profile shows about 150,000 clones, over 75% of them singletons. The receptor was isolated from a man in his sixties with COVID-19, enrolled during active disease. The J gene is TRBJ2-3, the V gene TRBV7-9; D is ambiguous. The material sequenced was peripheral blood. The CDR3 DNA is TGTGCCAGCAGCTCCCTAGTGACCGTATCTAGCACAGATACGCAGTATTTT. Its protein product is CASSSLVTVSSTDTQYF. Looking up the rest from reference TRBV7-9 and TRBJ2-3 gives the full variable domain: DTGVSQNPRHKITKRGQNVTFRCDPISEHNRLYWYRQTLGQGPEFLTYFQNEAQLEKSRLLSDRFSAERPKGSFSTLEIQRTEQGDSAMYLCASSSLVTVSSTDTQYFGPGTRLTVL.